The clone carrying this T cell receptor beta chain rates as medium-sized. Its specificity is unknown. The study, taken as a whole, reports: Tumor memory CD4+ T cell TCR gene usage was found to cluster with blood and lymph node memory CD4+ cells and with lymph node naive CD4+ cells. Greatest tumor Treg TCR overlap was with tumor naive CD4+ cells.

Germline assignment: CDR1 SEHNR and CDR2 FQNEAQ (reference sequence). Trimming pared 4 bases from V and 4 bases from J, leaving 13 bases between. The CDR3 loop spans 14 amino acids. Full-length variable regions came from constant-region reverse primers plus semi-nested Nested Universal Primer A PCR. TCRdb passed the 5' RACE reads through MiXCR, listing each CDR3 protein once. In the table there are approximately 8,600 distinct CDR3 sequences, around 15% of which are singletons. The memory fraction was CD4+CD45RO+CD25- cells. The source of this sequence is a female donor with breast cancer. The chain employs TRBV7-9 and TRBJ2-5; maybe TRBD1 (6 bases). Sequenced sample: memory CD4+ T cells sorted from blood. Stated subset: memory CD4+ T cells, CD4+CD45RO+CD25-. CDR3 sequence: CASSSIQGGETQYF. CDR3 coding DNA: TGTGCCAGCAGCTCCATACAGGGTGGAGAGACCCAGTACTTC.